These T cell receptor beta chains were read from a single sample in a study of CXCR3-negative and CXCR3-positive naive CD8 T cells. TCRdb reprocessed the 5' RACE reads, with one entry per CDR3 protein and no DNA. The sample totals roughly 28,000 distinct CDR3 sequences. Sequencing was performed on memory CD8+ T cells from blood. The source is a human donor in good health. Some clones in this sample may be carry-over from other donors' samples. Each CDR3 is given with its conserved first and last residue. Clone size is stated in some rows and not others, as once, few, many or a class when expanded.

V gene,J gene,clone size,CDR3 protein
TRBV3-1,TRBJ2-1,.,CASSQWRDEQFF
TRBV25-1,TRBJ2-7,.,CASSKLMGLSYEQYF
TRBV28,TRBJ2-7,.,CASSPGVYEQYF
TRBV5-1,TRBJ1-1,.,CASSLAGGYTEAFF
TRBV4-1,TRBJ2-5,medium-sized,CASSPGANQETQYF
TRBV7-3,TRBJ2-1,.,CASSLAVSSYNEQFF
TRBV20-1,TRBJ2-3,.,CSARDPVGRGPSYRTDTQYF
TRBV7-9,TRBJ1-4,.,CASSFTAGGEKLFF
TRBV20-1,TRBJ2-1,.,CSAHDPLAGGVKAEQFF
TRBV7-2,TRBJ1-2,.,CASSSRGFYGYTF
TRBV7-6,TRBJ1-1,.,CASSHQMNTEAFF
TRBV6-6,TRBJ2-7,.,CASNPTGVVEQYF
TRBV2,TRBJ2-1,.,CASSERGTGTDNEQFF
TRBV29-1,TRBJ2-7,.,CSVEDRAESYEQYF
TRBV9,TRBJ2-1,.,CASSVDSEQFF
TRBV30,TRBJ1-1,.,CAWTRNTEAFF
TRBV7-8,TRBJ2-1,.,CASSTRPTAEQFF
TRBV11-2,TRBJ2-1,.,CASSFPPYNEQFF
TRBV5-1,TRBJ1-5,.,CASSLEGQGGNQPQHF
TRBV20-1,TRBJ2-7,.,CSASQATGITYEQYF
TRBV7-9,TRBJ2-1,.,CASSSGSSYNEQFF
TRBV20-1,TRBJ2-5,.,CSARVRFPIAGGQYF
TRBV20-1,TRBJ2-7,.,CSARVPEHGGYEQYF
TRBV20-1,TRBJ1-2,medium-sized,CSARESRTAYGYTF
TRBV4-2,TRBJ2-1,.,CASNWGAGGNEQFF
TRBV7-3,TRBJ2-2,.,CASSQMGQENTGELFF
TRBV10-2,TRBJ1-4,.,CASSAGGEKLFF
TRBV11-2,TRBJ2-3,.,CASSLTTTDTQYF
TRBV29-1,TRBJ1-1,.,CSVVPGLNTEAFF
TRBV12-3/TRBV12-4,TRBJ2-5,.,CASRLTGNGETQYF
TRBV7-6,TRBJ2-1,.,CASSLDGGGANEQFF
TRBV20-1,TRBJ2-7,.,CSASTGEHEQYF
TRBV5-1,TRBJ2-3,.,CASSAGPDTQYF
TRBV4-3,TRBJ2-4,.,CASSQEVSGTKNIQYF
TRBV2,TRBJ2-1,.,CATPPGQDDYNEQFF
TRBV20-1,TRBJ2-3,.,CSVTPGAGEADTQYF
TRBV15,TRBJ2-1,.,CATSRGRDSDNEQFF
TRBV6-6,TRBJ2-2,.,CASSFQEYTGELFF
TRBV25-1,TRBJ1-1,.,CASSAGTGTEAFF
TRBV20-1,TRBJ1-1,.,CSAEEVTEAFF
TRBV6-5,TRBJ1-6,.,CASSTKPQGTSPLHF
TRBV6-4,TRBJ2-1,.,CASSDSTSGGSYNEQFF
TRBV6-2/TRBV6-3,TRBJ2-7,.,CASSYSLPYEQYF
TRBV7-2,TRBJ2-7,.,CASSFIADYEQYF
TRBV27,TRBJ2-5,.,CASSPLPGLQKTQYF
TRBV25-1,TRBJ1-1,.,CASSGRRGEARAEAFF